This is a list of T cell receptor beta chains from one sample in a study of blood T cell repertoires in COVID-19. TCRdb keeps only in-frame clones here, not all; method: immunoSEQ multiplex PCR. This sample has hundreds of thousands of clones, with 85% to 90% found just once. Sequenced material: peripheral blood. The receptors derive from a man between 50 and 59 years old with COVID-19, enrolled during active disease. Both conserved end residues are part of each CDR3. Fields, in order: V gene, J gene, clone size, CDR3 protein. Clone size is shown for a subset of rows, as once, few, many or a class of expanded clone.

v_call: TRBV28; j_call: TRBJ2-1; clone_size: few; cdr3_aa: CASSLARGSSYNEQFF
v_call: TRBV5-1; j_call: TRBJ1-1; clone_size: .; cdr3_aa: CASRQENTEAFF
v_call: TRBV10-3; j_call: TRBJ2-3; clone_size: .; cdr3_aa: CAIGAPTQVTDTQYF
v_call: TRBV5-1; j_call: TRBJ2-7; clone_size: few; cdr3_aa: CASSLAGTSGIGYEQYF
v_call: TRBV19; j_call: TRBJ1-1; clone_size: few; cdr3_aa: CASSIDRATEAFF
v_call: TRBV5-1; j_call: TRBJ2-7; clone_size: .; cdr3_aa: CASSLERSSYEQYF
v_call: TRBV5-4; j_call: TRBJ2-7; clone_size: .; cdr3_aa: CASSSGLSGYEQYF
v_call: TRBV7-7; j_call: TRBJ2-2; clone_size: .; cdr3_aa: CASSLGLAGTGELFF
v_call: TRBV7-8; j_call: TRBJ1-4; clone_size: .; cdr3_aa: CASSRSGGATTNEKLFF
v_call: TRBV7-2; j_call: TRBJ2-3; clone_size: .; cdr3_aa: CASSLGTGVNTDTQYF
v_call: TRBV3-1/TRBV3-2; j_call: TRBJ1-3; clone_size: .; cdr3_aa: CASSPEFGNTIYF
v_call: TRBV4-1; j_call: TRBJ2-7; clone_size: few; cdr3_aa: CASSQDAGLDEQYF
v_call: TRBV28; j_call: TRBJ1-2; clone_size: .; cdr3_aa: CASSLGTPLNYGYTF
v_call: TRBV7-3; j_call: TRBJ2-1; clone_size: .; cdr3_aa: CASSLSSGHSYNEQFF
v_call: TRBV14; j_call: TRBJ1-1; clone_size: .; cdr3_aa: CASSQFTSSNTEAFF
v_call: TRBV27; j_call: TRBJ2-7; clone_size: .; cdr3_aa: CASYFWGPGQGLYEQYF
v_call: TRBV19; j_call: TRBJ2-7; clone_size: once; cdr3_aa: CASSSLGTGSYEQYF
v_call: TRBV18; j_call: TRBJ1-1; clone_size: .; cdr3_aa: CASSPSSLTEAFF
v_call: TRBV6-2/TRBV6-3; j_call: TRBJ2-5; clone_size: once; cdr3_aa: CASSYSPVWAQYVQETQYF
v_call: TRBV28; j_call: TRBJ2-7; clone_size: few; cdr3_aa: CASSSPGLAGFYEQYF
v_call: TRBV7-9; j_call: TRBJ1-2; clone_size: .; cdr3_aa: CASSPPGPYGYTF
v_call: TRBV27; j_call: TRBJ1-5; clone_size: .; cdr3_aa: CASSSTEGASNQPQHF
v_call: TRBV5-1; j_call: TRBJ2-7; clone_size: .; cdr3_aa: CASSLANGGTYEQYF
v_call: TRBV6-5; j_call: TRBJ2-7; clone_size: .; cdr3_aa: CASSSPGTSGYEQYF
v_call: TRBV3-1/TRBV3-2; j_call: TRBJ1-2; clone_size: .; cdr3_aa: CASSQVAGFGYTF
v_call: TRBV7-2; j_call: TRBJ2-7; clone_size: .; cdr3_aa: CASSPGQGVYYEQYF
v_call: TRBV11-2; j_call: TRBJ1-2; clone_size: once; cdr3_aa: CASSPRDIYGYTF
v_call: TRBV18; j_call: TRBJ1-5; clone_size: .; cdr3_aa: CASSPTDNQPQHF
v_call: TRBV15; j_call: TRBJ1-3; clone_size: .; cdr3_aa: CATSVQGGSAGNTIYF
v_call: TRBV3-1/TRBV3-2; j_call: TRBJ1-2; clone_size: .; cdr3_aa: CASSPLWTGANYGYTF
v_call: TRBV15; j_call: TRBJ1-1; clone_size: .; cdr3_aa: CATSALGQPNTEAFF
v_call: TRBV6-5; j_call: TRBJ1-2; clone_size: .; cdr3_aa: CASTKTEIYTF
v_call: TRBV5-6; j_call: TRBJ1-2; clone_size: once; cdr3_aa: CASSLPTGTGDGNYGYTF
v_call: TRBV7-9; j_call: TRBJ1-1; clone_size: few; cdr3_aa: CASSLQGNTEAFF
v_call: TRBV30; j_call: TRBJ2-7; clone_size: .; cdr3_aa: CAWRSGAGYEQYF
v_call: TRBV5-4; j_call: TRBJ2-7; clone_size: .; cdr3_aa: CASSPKGGLAGGGAYEQYF
v_call: TRBV12-1; j_call: TRBJ2-7; clone_size: .; cdr3_aa: CASSYGGVRNYEQYF
v_call: TRBV28; j_call: TRBJ1-3; clone_size: .; cdr3_aa: CASSLTGAGNTIYF
v_call: TRBV7-3; j_call: TRBJ2-3; clone_size: .; cdr3_aa: CASSFGLAGVTDTQYF
v_call: TRBV13; j_call: TRBJ1-2; clone_size: .; cdr3_aa: CASSLVQGDGYTF
v_call: TRBV6-5; j_call: TRBJ1-2; clone_size: .; cdr3_aa: CASSPTVGSGYGYTF